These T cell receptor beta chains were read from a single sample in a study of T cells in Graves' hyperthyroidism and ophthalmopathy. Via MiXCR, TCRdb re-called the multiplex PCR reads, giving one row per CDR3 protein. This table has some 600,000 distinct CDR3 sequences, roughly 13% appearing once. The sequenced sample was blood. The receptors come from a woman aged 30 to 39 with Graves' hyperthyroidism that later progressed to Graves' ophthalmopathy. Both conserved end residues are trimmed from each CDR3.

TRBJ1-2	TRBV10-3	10	ANYRPNYGYT
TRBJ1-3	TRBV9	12	ASSVGVAGNTIY
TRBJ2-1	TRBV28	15	ASSSGGNSLNYNEQF
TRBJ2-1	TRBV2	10	ASKAAGGEQF
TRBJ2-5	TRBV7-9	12	ASSLATGQETQY
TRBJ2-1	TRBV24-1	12	ATSDPGIVEVRF
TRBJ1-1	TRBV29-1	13	SVSPLMAGNTEAF
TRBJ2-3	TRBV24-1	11	ATSVAGVDTQY
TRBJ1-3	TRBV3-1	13	ASRPIDGAGNTIY
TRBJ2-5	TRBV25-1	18	ASSELNCRLAGETCETQY
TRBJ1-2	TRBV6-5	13	ASSYQQGKPYGYT
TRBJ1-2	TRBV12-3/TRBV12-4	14	ASSLARSPLTYGYT
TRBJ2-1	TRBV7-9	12	ASSLSHSYNEQF
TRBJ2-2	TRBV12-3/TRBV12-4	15	ASSSQGLGWNTGELF
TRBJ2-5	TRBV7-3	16	ASSRGGGRTPQRETQY
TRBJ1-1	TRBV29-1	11	SVGPGPNTEAF
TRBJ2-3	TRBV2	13	ASRPYGQGTGTQY
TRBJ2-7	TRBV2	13	ASIVGRSSSYEQY
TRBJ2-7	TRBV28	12	ASSLPGLAGEQY
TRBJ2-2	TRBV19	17	ASSMGLHAGASRVRELF
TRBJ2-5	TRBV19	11	ASSEGPQETQY
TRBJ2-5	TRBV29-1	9	SVDRSETQY
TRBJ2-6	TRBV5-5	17	ASSLDLAGGASGANVLT
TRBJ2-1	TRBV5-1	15	ASSSGLAPYSYNEQF
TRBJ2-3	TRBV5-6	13	ASSLGLAATDTQY
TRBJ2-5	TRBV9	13	TSSTTGVWGETQY
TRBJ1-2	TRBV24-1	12	ATSEPGAPYGYT
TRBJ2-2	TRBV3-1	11	ASSQGLDGELF